The TCR beta chain described here comes from a study of blood T cell repertoires in COVID-19 (dated by TCRdb to 2019 to 2021). Describing the broader study: Samples from collaborators originated in the United States, Italy and Spain and spanned both the acute and convalescent phases of COVID-19. Nearly every sample came with metadata listing a de-identified subject ID, COVID-19 status, age in years and sex. The samples were drawn from the first 160 participants of the ongoing ImmuneRACE study and from about 1,200 subjects provided by 6 global collaborators. Where available, HLA class I and class II types were obtained from metadata supplied by the sample provider rather than from assay-based typing. The material from the prospective study consisted of cDNA or gDNA derived from T cells, B-cell-depleted T cells, or PBMCs. The repertoires were released in a freely available public database intended as a resource for research on the immune response to SARS-CoV-2. Deeply sampled blood TCRbeta repertoires from subjects exposed to, actively infected with, or recovered from COVID-19 were included in the dataset.

Results and caveats for the whole study, not just this receptor: Clinical and demographic metadata were provided uncurated, with the amount varying by source and participant.

The CDR3, from cysteine to phenylalanine, totals 17 residues. The DNA shown is the 51-base CDR3, in frame from base 1. The germline V and J ends show losses of 7 bases and 0 bases respectively, and no gene match explains 8 bases of the junction. CDR1 and CDR2 are drawn from the germline V gene (reference sequence): LNHDA, SQIVND. A single count supports this clone. Its antigen remains undetermined. Base qualities are not provided; no much larger clone lies one nucleotide away. Each collaborating institution followed its own protocols to collect whole blood in K2EDTA tubes. For TCRbeta analysis, collaborators shipped samples in one of three forms: frozen whole blood, isolated PBMCs, or DNA extracted from either of those sample types. The immunoSEQ Assay, a bias-controlled multiplex PCR, was used to amplify TCRbeta CDR3 regions from genomic DNA. For the original study's pipeline: The number of nucleated cells in each sample was estimated by amplification of reference gene primers within the assay. To quantify the absolute abundance of each unique TCRbeta CDR3 rearrangement, sequence reads were collapsed and filtered. For each sample, productive Simpson clonality was calculated as the square root of Simpson's diversity index over productive rearrangements. Not all clones reach the TCRdb copy of this immuneACCESS table, which keeps in-frame sequences only. Checked studies attribute under half of the gap to unresolved V genes and leave the rest unexplained. V and J calls and clone size are copied from that table; D and trimming were computed from the DNA. This sample has roughly 250,000 clones in its table, and about 87% of those were observed once. The top ten constitute over 8.5% of the sample.

This receptor was obtained from a human donor in a cohort sampled during active COVID-19. This chain is built from TRBV19 and TRBJ2-2, with TRBD1 identical over 10 junction bases. The specimen sequenced was peripheral blood. The DNA is TGTGCCAGTATACGAAGGACAGGGGGAACGAACACCGGGGAGCTGTTTTTT. It is translated as CASIRRTGGTNTGELFF.